The 24 T cell receptor beta chains listed next were all sequenced from one sample in a study of shared clonotypes between healthy human individuals. Sequencing used immunoSEQ multiplex PCR; TCRdb keeps in-frame clones, though not all of them. The sample records about 2 million clones, approximately 94% being singletons. Naivety among CD8 cells was defined by CD45RO negativity and positive CCR7 selection, thereby excluding terminally differentiated effector memory CD45RA+ cells. Material: naive CD8+ T cells sorted from blood. The receptors derive from a man younger than 35 in good health.

This chain connects TRBV27 to TRBJ2-2, with a tentative D call TRBD2 (7 bases). Trimming left V 6 bases short and J 13 bases short, with 15 bases between. The CDR3 loop spans 12 amino acids. Germline CDR1 and CDR2: MNHEY and SMNVEV (reference sequence). The CDR3 nucleotides are TGTGCCAGCAGAGGGGGGAGGGGGAGGCTGTTTTTT. This gives the protein CASRGGRGRLFF.

On this clone: The same CDR3 is also encoded by other DNA sequences in this sample. The gene calls are TRBV7-9 and TRBJ2-2; TRBD2 might be the D (6 bases). The CDR3 is made up of 12 amino acids. The V and J ends lost 5 bases and 6 bases respectively, with 7 bases between them. Germline CDR1 and CDR2: SEHNR and FQNEAQ (reference sequence). The CDR3 nucleotides read TGTGCCAGCAGCCCGGGGGCCGGGGAGCTGTTTTTT. It encodes CASSPGAGELFF.

The V call is TRBV15, the J call TRBJ2-7; no reliable D call. CDR3 length equals 15 residues. Germline lookup yields CDR1 LNHNV and CDR2 YYDKDF (reference sequence). Trimming removed 5 bases from V and 2 bases from J, with 16 bases in between. CDR3 in amino acids: CATSGVRLPTYEQYF. In DNA form, the CDR3 reads TGTGCCACCAGCGGGGTACGGCTTCCCACCTACGAGCAGTACTTC.

The chain combines TRBV5-1 with TRBJ2-3; 7 bases line up with TRBD1. V was pared by 3 bases and J by 6 bases, with 13 bases of the junction left unmatched. The V gene's germline CDR1 is SGHRS and CDR2 YFSETQ. The CDR3 contains 16 residues. The CDR3 sequence: CASSSVQGPSIDTQYF. CDR3 bases: TGCGCCAGCAGCTCGGTACAGGGGCCGTCGATTGATACGCAGTATTTT.

Turning to this clone: Other nucleotide sequences from this sample produce the same CDR3. The gene calls are TRBV7-8 and TRBJ2-1; 15 positions match TRBD2. The CDR3 is made up of 18 amino acids. With V trimmed by 6 bases and J by 1 base, 7 bases remained unmatched. CDR1 SGHVS and CDR2 FQNEAQ come from the germline V gene. The CDR3: CASSPGLAGGSSYNEQFF. The CDR3 DNA reads as TGTGCCAGCAGTCCGGGACTAGCGGGGGGAAGTTCCTACAATGAGCAGTTCTTC.

The DNA for the CDR3 is TGTGCCAGCAGTGGAGGCAGGGGCCCGAGTGCCTACGAGCAGTACTTC. Its protein is CASSGGRGPSAYEQYF. The chain combines TRBV2 with TRBJ2-7; D might be TRBD1 (6 bases). There are 16 residues in the CDR3. Per germline, CDR1 SNHLY and CDR2 FYNNEI. The V end lost 4 bases, the J end lost 2 bases, and 18 bases lay between the germline ends.

The chain has TRBV4-1 and TRBJ2-7; 7 nucleotides line up with TRBD2. The CDR3 consists of 15 residues. V lost 4 bases to trimming and J lost 3 bases; unmatched junction nucleotides: 9. Germline V gives CDR1 MGHRA, CDR2 YSYEKL. CDR3 in amino acids: CASSRLAGVGYEQYF. In DNA, the CDR3 is TGCGCCAGCAGCCGACTAGCCGGAGTTGGCTACGAGCAGTACTTC.

The chain carries TRBV5-4 and TRBJ2-7; TRBD2 matches at 8 bases. CDR3 size: 15 residues. With 2 bases clipped from V and 1 base from J, the junction kept 5 bases outside the gene matches. Germline CDR1 reads SGHNT; CDR2 reads YYREEE (reference sequence). The CDR3 coding sequence is TGTGCCAGCAGCTTTCTGAGCGGGGGATCCTACGAGCAGTACTTC. Translated, it gives CASSFLSGGSYEQYF.

This clone was recorded only once. V usage is TRBV27 and J usage is TRBJ1-1; D unclear. V shed 3 bases and J shed 8 bases, with 13 bases lying between them. The CDR3 consists of 13 residues. Looked up from germline, CDR1 is MNHEY and CDR2 is SMNVEV (reference sequence). CDR3 bases: TGTGCCAGCAGTTTCATTGATCAAGCGGAAGCTTTCTTT. Translation gives CASSFIDQAEAFF.

The chain combines TRBV5-6 with TRBJ2-1; TRBD2 matches 13 bases. With 2 bases clipped from V and 12 bases from J, the junction kept 11 bases outside the gene matches. Per germline, CDR1 SGHDT and CDR2 YYEEEE. The CDR3 loop spans 16 amino acids. CDR3 bases: TGTGCCAGCAGCTTAAGACTAGCGGGAGGACTAGTAGGGCAGTTCTTC. Protein sequence: CASSLRLAGGLVGQFF.

This chain links TRBV7-9 with TRBJ2-1; weak D call: TRBD2 (6 bases). The ends were cut back, 3 bases at V and 0 bases at J, with 12 bases in the middle. The CDR3 has 16 residues. Germline V gives CDR1 SEHNR, CDR2 FQNEAQ (reference sequence). CDR3 nucleotides: TGTGCCAGCAGCTTGTTCGGGGACTTCTCCTACAATGAGCAGTTCTTC. This encodes CASSLFGDFSYNEQFF.

The rearrangement links TRBV4-1 to TRBJ2-2, with 8 bases identical to TRBD1. Germline trimming cut 0 bases from V and 8 bases from J; bases unmatched to any gene: 11. Germline CDR1 MGHRA, CDR2 YSYEKL. This CDR3 spans 17 amino acids. CDR3 amino acids: CASSQEVAQGATGELFF. Written as DNA, the CDR3 is TGCGCCAGCAGCCAAGAGGTGGCGCAGGGGGCAACGGGGGAGCTGTTTTTT.

This rearrangement joins TRBV30 to TRBJ2-1; no reliable D call. Germline V lookup: CDR1 GTSNPN, CDR2 SVGIG (reference sequence). Trimming pared 3 bases from V and 4 bases from J, leaving 4 bases between. The CDR3 is 11 residues long. The CDR3 loop is CAWRVYNEQFF. CDR3 coding DNA: TGTGCCTGGAGGGTGTACAATGAGCAGTTCTTC. The full variable domain, in which reference TRBV30 and TRBJ2-1 provide the parts outside the CDR3, is SQTIHQWPATLVQPVGSPLSLECTVEGTSNPNLYWYRQAAGRGLQLLFYSVGIGQISSEVPQNLSASRPQDRQFILSSKKLLLSDSGFYLCAWRVYNEQFFGPGTRLTVL.

This clone was counted once. This sequence joins TRBV30 and TRBJ1-5, with 8 positions matching TRBD1. V lost 5 bases and J lost 2; bases outside the gene matches: 5. CDR1 GTSNPN and CDR2 SVGIG come from the germline V gene (reference sequence). The CDR3 has 14 residues. CDR3 DNA: TGTGCCTGGCGGACAGGGATGGGCAATCAGCCCCAGCATTTT. It yields the protein CAWRTGMGNQPQHF.

V gene TRBV28 combines with J gene TRBJ2-1, with TRBD2 matching over 11 bases. The CDR3 is made up of 16 amino acids. Germline V CDR1 and CDR2: MDHEN, SYDVKM. V lost 3 bases, J lost 8 bases, and 9 bases stayed unmatched. The CDR3 reads CASSFPIRTSGYEQFF. DNA of the CDR3: TGTGCCAGCAGTTTCCCCATTCGGACTAGCGGGTATGAGCAGTTCTTC.

A single count supports this clone. V is TRBV6-6 and J is TRBJ2-7, with a possible D match to TRBD1 (5 bases). Trimming pared 8 bases from V and 3 bases from J, leaving 17 bases between. The V gene's germline CDR1 is MNHNY and CDR2 SVGAGI (reference sequence). This CDR3 has 14 amino acids. This chain's CDR3 is CASGQQERYYEQYF. The CDR3 DNA sequence: TGTGCCAGCGGCCAACAGGAACGCTACTACGAGCAGTACTTC.

This chain connects TRBV6-1 to TRBJ2-3; tentative D call: TRBD1 (5 bases). There are 13 residues in the CDR3. The germline V gene has CDR1 MNHNS and CDR2 SASEGT. V gave up 6 bases and J gave up 3 bases, with 10 bases separating them. The CDR3 reads CASRDKETDTQYF. CDR3 coding DNA: TGTGCCAGCAGGGACAAAGAGACAGATACGCAGTATTTT.

The chain is built from TRBV28 and TRBJ1-3; 7 bases align to TRBD1. There are 14 residues in the CDR3. Per the germline V gene, CDR1 is MDHEN and CDR2 is SYDVKM. With V trimmed by 8 bases and J by 0 bases, 4 bases remained unmatched. The CDR3 sequence: CASGDSLSGNTIYF. The CDR3 region has the DNA TGTGCCAGCGGGGACAGCCTCTCTGGAAACACCATATATTTT.

This clone was observed once. The J gene is TRBJ2-7, the V gene TRBV28, with 10 positions matching TRBD2. Trimming cost V 5 bases and J 6 bases; bases outside gene matches: 7. The CDR3 covers 14 residues. Looked up from germline, CDR1 is MDHEN and CDR2 is SYDVKM. This CDR3 reads CASSKSGGAGEQYF. CDR3 sequence (DNA): TGTGCCAGCAGTAAAAGCGGGGGGGCCGGCGAGCAGTACTTC.

The V gene is TRBV5-5, the J gene TRBJ2-7, with D unclear. The CDR3 length is 13 residues. CDR1 and CDR2 (germline): SGHKS, YYEKEE (reference sequence). V lost 0 bases to trimming and J lost 3 bases, with 7 bases between them. The CDR3 sequence is CASSLAVDYEQYF. As DNA, the CDR3 is TGTGCCAGCAGCTTGGCCGTCGACTACGAGCAGTACTTC. The full variable domain, rest sourced from reference TRBV5-5 and TRBJ2-7, is DAGVTQSPTHLIKTRGQQVTLRCSPISGHKSVSWYQQVLGQGPQFIFQYYEKEERGRGNFPDRFSARQFPNYSSELNVNALLLGDSALYLCASSLAVDYEQYFGPGTRLTVT.

A note on this clone: The sample has other DNA sequences that encode this CDR3 too. CDR3 in amino acids: CAWSGLQETQYF. CDR3 bases: TGTGCCTGGAGTGGACTTCAAGAGACCCAGTACTTC. The chain recombines TRBV30 with TRBJ2-5; D is unresolved. Trimming removed 1 base at V and 2 bases at J, with 5 bases between. CDR1 GTSNPN and CDR2 SVGIG come from the germline V gene (reference sequence). The CDR3 is 12 residues long.

This clone was seen just once. The rearrangement joins TRBV6-1 to TRBJ2-7; no reliable D call. V was pared by 3 bases and J by 1 base, with 10 bases between. This CDR3 is built from 14 residues. Germline lookup yields CDR1 MNHNS and CDR2 SASEGT. For the CDR3, the DNA is TGTGCCAGCAGTGACGGGTTACGGTCCTACGAGCAGTACTTC. Translating it yields CASSDGLRSYEQYF.

This chain uses TRBV5-6 with TRBJ2-7, with 11 bases aligning to TRBD1. The CDR3 runs to 17 residues. Germline loops: CDR1 SGHDT, CDR2 YYEEEE. J lost 5 bases, V lost 4 bases, and 14 bases had no gene match. The CDR3 spells CASSPNYGTGGYDEQYF. As DNA, the CDR3 is TGTGCCAGCAGCCCAAATTACGGGACAGGGGGTTACGACGAGCAGTACTTC.

The chain links TRBV5-4 to TRBJ2-5; 12 nucleotides line up with TRBD1. Per germline, CDR1 SGHNT and CDR2 YYREEE (reference sequence). The CDR3 runs to 15 residues. V shed 0 bases and J 4 bases; nucleotides not matched to a gene: 1. As DNA, the CDR3 is TGTGCCAGCAGCTTGGGGGACAGGGGGCTAGAGACCCAGTACTTC. It translates to CASSLGDRGLETQYF.